This TCR beta chain was obtained from a study of T cells in Graves' hyperthyroidism and ophthalmopathy. As for the study in general: Peripheral blood was acquired at first diagnosis, ahead of any therapy whatsoever. The study's findings and limits: Model predictions of ophthalmopathy came a median approximately seven months before onset. In blood, most of the thyroid clonotypes expanded above 0.001 were also present.

The V gene's germline CDR1 is MRHNA and CDR2 SNTAGT. The CDR3 runs to 16 residues. The V end was cut by 3 bases, the J end by 0 bases, with 9 bases between. The investigators amplified TCR beta CDR3 regions from RNA transcripts. An initial round of RT-PCR targeting the TCR CDR3 relied on the HTBI primer set. From the multiplex PCR reads, TCRdb called clonotypes with MiXCR, one entry per CDR3 protein. The data hold around 340,000 distinct CDR3 sequences, with roughly 18% observed a single time. Cells are PBMCs isolated from 10 ml of fresh blood. In its sample, this clonotype was seen many times. The antigen is undetermined.

This receptor was taken from a woman in her 40s with Graves' ophthalmopathy. The chain couples TRBV6-4 to TRBJ2-6; D may be TRBD2 (6 bases). What was sequenced was blood. CDR3 sequence (DNA): TGTGCCAGCAGTGATACGGGAGACTCTGGGGCCAACGTCCTGACTTTC. Its protein product is CASSDTGDSGANVLTF.